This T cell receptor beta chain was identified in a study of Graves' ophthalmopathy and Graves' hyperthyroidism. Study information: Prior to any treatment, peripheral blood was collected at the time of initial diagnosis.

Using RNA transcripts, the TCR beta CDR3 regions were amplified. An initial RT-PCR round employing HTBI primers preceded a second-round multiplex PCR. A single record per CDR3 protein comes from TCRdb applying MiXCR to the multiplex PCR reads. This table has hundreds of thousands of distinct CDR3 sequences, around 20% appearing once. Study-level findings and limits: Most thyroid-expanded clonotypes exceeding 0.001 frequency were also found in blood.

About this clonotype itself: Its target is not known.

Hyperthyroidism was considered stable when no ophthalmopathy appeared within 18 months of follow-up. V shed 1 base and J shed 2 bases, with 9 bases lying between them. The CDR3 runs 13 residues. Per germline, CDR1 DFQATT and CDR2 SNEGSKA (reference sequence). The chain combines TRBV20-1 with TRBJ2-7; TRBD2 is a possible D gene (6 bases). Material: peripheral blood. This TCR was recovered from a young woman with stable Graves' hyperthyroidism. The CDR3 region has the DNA TGCAGTGCTAGAGGACTAGTCGCCTACGAGCAGTACTTC. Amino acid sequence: CSARGLVAYEQYF.